This record looks at one TCR beta chain sequence and its context. V lost 3 bases, J lost 2 bases, and 6 bases stayed unmatched. Germline CDR1 and CDR2: MGHRA and YSYEKL. The CDR3 extends over 16 amino acids. The data were obtained in a study of blood T cell repertoires in COVID-19. As handled by the study authors: Reference gene primer amplification gave estimated nucleated cell counts. Here immunoSEQ multiplex PCR was the method, and the copy in TCRdb shows in-frame clones only, minus some. The V and J calls and clone size were taken over from that table, and D and trimming were inferred from the DNA. The table has over 65,000 clones, over 80% seen once.

This clonotype originated in a human donor in a cohort sampled during active COVID-19. V and J are TRBV4-1 and TRBJ2-3; 9 nucleotides line up with TRBD2. Sequencing input: peripheral blood. CDR3 sequence: CASSQLAGVNTDTQYF. CDR3 DNA: TGCGCCAGCAGCCAGTTAGCGGGAGTGAACACAGATACGCAGTATTTT.